The T cell receptor beta chain described here comes from a study of blood T cell repertoires in COVID-19. The V and J ends lost 2 bases and 2 bases respectively, with 12 bases between them. CDR3 length: 15 residues. CDR1 is MNHEY and CDR2 is SVGAGI in the germline V gene. The assay was immunoSEQ multiplex PCR, and TCRdb's table has in-frame clones only and misses some. The sample yields 250,000 or so clones, approximately 90% seen once. Sample: PBMCs or T cells enriched from blood (not recorded which). The TCR originated in a man between 45 and 60 years old who had been exposed to COVID-19. The chain carries TRBV6-5 and TRBJ2-5; tentatively, D is TRBD2 (6 bases). In DNA, the CDR3 is TGTGCCAGCAGTTACCCTGGGGGGACTCAAGAGACCCAGTACTTC. Translated, it gives CASSYPGGTQETQYF.